This T cell receptor (beta chain) was retrieved from a study of T cell responses to AZD1222 COVID-19 vaccine. Across the study: Second-dose intervals of approximately 4 or approximately 12 weeks were pooled.

Worth noting for this clone: The target antigen is unknown.

The CDR3 has 16 amino acids. The ends were cut back, 1 base at V and 5 bases at J, with 12 bases in the middle. Looked up from germline, CDR1 is LGHNA and CDR2 is YSLEER. Overall study results and limits: No day 14 peak samples; only post-peak repertoires were characterized.

Method: immunoSEQ multiplex PCR; TCRdb's copy keeps in-frame clones and lacks some. The sample lists roughly 150,000 clones, around 93% occurring once. This specimen consisted of peripheral blood, obtained on day 0 of AZD1222 vaccination. This rearrangement joins TRBV4-3 to TRBJ1-6; D possibly corresponds to TRBD1 (5 bases). This TCR derives from an adult in good health. The CDR3: CASSQAHDSDNSPLHF. The CDR3 DNA reads TGCGCCAGCAGCCAAGCCCACGACAGTGATAATTCACCCCTCCACTTT.